These T cell receptor beta chains were read from a single sample in a study of read filtering for tumor transcriptome and immune sequencing. In TCRdb, the reads were re-called with MiXCR into one record per CDR3 protein. The table shows approximately 40,000 distinct CDR3 sequences, with around 15% occurring only once. Specimen: a population of CD138-negative cells sorted from bone marrow. The receptor set was obtained from a donor at least 40 years old with multiple myeloma. Both conserved end residues are part of each CDR3. D genes are given only for firm matches. Clone size is given for some rows only: seen once, a few or many times, or a class if the clone is expanded.

v_call	j_call	clone_size	d_call	cdr3_aa	cdr3_nt
TRBV6-6	TRBJ2-3	few	TRBD1	CASSYGDRVFFRGTDTQYF	TGTGCCAGCAGTTACGGGGACAGGGTATTCTTTCGGGGCACAGATACGCAGTATTTT
TRBV5-1	TRBJ2-3	-	-	CASYRDEEETQYF	TGCGCCAGCTACAGGGACGAAGAAGAGACGCAGTATTTT
TRBV5-5	TRBJ2-5	many	-	CASSFRETQYF	TGTGCCAGCAGCTTTAGAGAGACCCAGTACTTC
TRBV7-9	TRBJ2-1	many	TRBD2	CASSPGTNNEQFF	TGTGCCAGCAGCCCCGGGACTAACAATGAGCAGTTCTTC
TRBV2	TRBJ2-3	-	TRBD1	CASGGQGNTDTQYF	TGTGCCAGCGGGGGACAGGGAAACACAGATACGCAGTATTTT
TRBV5-1	TRBJ1-1	many	-	CASSNTEGTEAFF	TGCGCCAGCAGCAACACAGAGGGCACTGAAGCTTTCTTT
TRBV7-9	TRBJ2-7	many	-	CASSLAVDYEQYF	TGTGCCAGCAGCTTAGCCGTGGACTACGAGCAGTACTTC
TRBV7-9	TRBJ1-1	-	-	CASSGGRGYEAFF	TGTGCCAGCAGCGGGGGTCGGGGGTATGAAGCTTTCTTT
TRBV19	TRBJ2-1	medium-sized	-	CASSSRSDNEQFF	TGTGCCAGTAGTTCTCGCAGCGACAATGAGCAGTTCTTC
TRBV5-1	TRBJ1-2	few	TRBD1	CASSWDRPNYGYTF	TGCGCCAGCAGCTGGGACAGGCCTAACTATGGCTACACCTTC
TRBV7-2	TRBJ2-2	many	TRBD2	CASSLLGGANTGELFF	TGTGCCAGCAGCTTACTCGGGGGGGCGAACACCGGGGAGCTGTTTTTT
TRBV11-3	TRBJ2-3	many	TRBD1	CASSRDRGLGTDTQYF	TGTGCCAGCAGCCGAGACAGGGGGCTAGGCACAGATACGCAGTATTTT
TRBV5-5	TRBJ1-5	many	-	CASSLNVGGMSPQHF	TGTGCTAGCAGCTTGAATGTGGGCGGCATGTCGCCCCAGCATTTT
TRBV7-9	TRBJ1-4	many	TRBD1	CASSAAGTGEKLFF	TGTGCCAGCAGCGCCGCCGGGACAGGGGAAAAACTGTTTTTT
TRBV29-1	TRBJ1-4	many	-	CSVAGSNEKLFF	TGCAGCGTTGCGGGGTCTAATGAAAAACTGTTTTTT
TRBV7-2	TRBJ2-7	many	-	CASSLGSISYEQYF	TGTGCCAGCAGCTTAGGTTCGATCTCCTACGAGCAGTACTTC
TRBV5-1	TRBJ2-7	many	TRBD1	CASSVTGTGGSYEQYF	TGCGCCAGCAGCGTAACCGGGACAGGGGGCTCCTACGAGCAGTACTTC
TRBV6-2/TRBV6-3	TRBJ2-7	many	TRBD1	CASSSSGTGGYEQYF	TGTGCCAGCAGTTCCTCCGGGACAGGGGGGTACGAGCAGTACTTC
TRBV20-1	TRBJ2-1	medium-sized	-	CSARVSLRNEQFF	TGCAGTGCTAGAGTCTCCTTACGGAATGAGCAGTTCTTC
TRBV2	TRBJ2-7	many	-	CASSEVYEQYF	TGTGCCAGCAGTGAAGTCTACGAGCAGTACTTC
TRBV7-2	TRBJ2-1	many	-	CASTPARAYNEQFF	TGTGCCAGCACCCCGGCGCGGGCCTACAATGAGCAGTTCTTC
TRBV27	TRBJ1-6	many	-	CASSLVFRQSKSSSPLHF	TGTGCCAGCAGTTTAGTATTCAGGCAATCGAAGTCGAGTTCACCCCTCCACTTT
TRBV5-1	TRBJ2-7	few	-	CASSLTNEEQYF	TGCGCCAGCAGCTTGACGAATGAGGAGCAGTACTTC
TRBV18	TRBJ1-1	few	-	CASSPRSGLGTEAFF	TGTGCCAGCTCACCTCGTTCGGGACTGGGCACTGAAGCTTTCTTT
TRBV7-2	TRBJ1-2	many	-	CASSVGGKTYGYTF	TGTGCCAGCAGCGTCGGGGGGAAGACCTATGGCTACACCTTC
TRBV29-1	TRBJ2-5	many	-	CSVGTLATQTQYF	TGCAGCGTTGGTACCCTAGCGACCCAGACCCAGTACTTC
TRBV7-2	TRBJ2-5	many	-	CASSTGGGPETQYF	TGTGCCAGCAGCACAGGTGGGGGGCCTGAGACCCAGTACTTC
TRBV10-3	TRBJ2-5	many	-	CAIPEETQYF	TGTGCCATCCCCGAAGAGACCCAGTACTTC
TRBV10-3	TRBJ2-3	-	-	CAISGFDTINTDTQYF	TGTGCCATCAGTGGGTTCGACACCATCAACACAGATACGCAGTATTTT
TRBV6-6	TRBJ1-1	many	TRBD1	CASSPRWSQGALSRNTEAFF	TGTGCCAGCAGTCCCCGGTGGAGTCAGGGGGCTCTATCTAGGAACACTGAAGCTTTCTTT
TRBV5-1	TRBJ1-3	few	TRBD1	CASSTFGQGADTIYF	TGCGCCAGCAGCACCTTCGGACAGGGGGCCGACACCATATATTTT
TRBV24-1	TRBJ1-5	many	-	CATSDHTGDPNQPQHF	TGTGCCACCAGTGACCATACAGGAGACCCCAATCAGCCCCAGCATTTT
TRBV5-1	TRBJ1-4	many	-	CASSWDPPTRKLFF	TGCGCCAGCAGCTGGGACCCGCCGACTAGAAAACTGTTTTTT
TRBV5-4	TRBJ1-1	many	-	CASSLALFSDGLEAFF	TGTGCCAGCAGCTTGGCCCTATTTTCCGACGGCCTTGAAGCTTTCTTT
TRBV27	TRBJ1-1	many	-	CASSLSPLYRRGNTEAFF	TGTGCCAGCAGTTTATCCCCCCTCTATCGCCGGGGGAACACTGAAGCTTTCTTT
TRBV6-1	TRBJ1-5	-	-	CASRTGTLDQPQHF	TGTGCCAGCAGGACCGGGACACTCGATCAGCCCCAGCATTTT
TRBV4-2	TRBJ2-5	many	TRBD2	CASSQEVGGAGGGETQYF	TGTGCCAGCAGCCAAGAAGTCGGAGGAGCGGGGGGAGGGGAGACCCAGTACTTC
TRBV30	TRBJ1-1	many	-	CAWRPDSMNTEAFF	TGTGCCTGGAGGCCGGACAGTATGAACACTGAAGCTTTCTTT
TRBV5-1	TRBJ1-5	many	-	CASSLGGVDQPQHF	TGCGCCAGCAGCTTGGGAGGGGTGGATCAGCCCCAGCATTTT
TRBV2	TRBJ2-3	-	TRBD2	CAGRKTSGADTQYF	TGTGCCGGGAGGAAAACTAGCGGGGCAGATACGCAGTATTTT
TRBV12-3/TRBV12-4	TRBJ1-3	many	-	CASGQTLAGYGNTIYF	TGTGCCAGCGGCCAAACATTAGCGGGGTATGGAAACACCATATATTTT
TRBV5-1	TRBJ1-1	many	-	CASSLVGFDTEAFF	TGCGCCAGCAGCTTGGTCGGTTTCGACACTGAAGCTTTCTTT
TRBV27	TRBJ2-1	many	TRBD1	CASSSGEQGGNEQFF	TGTGCCAGCAGTTCAGGGGAACAGGGGGGTAATGAGCAGTTCTTC
TRBV2	TRBJ2-1	many	-	CASSEDGGSYNEQFF	TGTGCCAGCAGTGAAGACGGGGGCTCCTACAATGAGCAGTTCTTC
TRBV11-2	TRBJ2-1	many	-	CASSRFNEQFF	TGTGCCAGCAGCCGATTCAATGAGCAGTTCTTC
TRBV4-3	TRBJ1-3	many	-	CASSQGQGRNTIYF	TGCGCCAGCAGCCAAGGTCAGGGAAGAAACACCATATATTTT
TRBV20-1	TRBJ2-5	-	TRBD1	CSARQGAETQYF	TGCAGTGCTAGACAGGGGGCAGAGACCCAGTACTTC
TRBV20-1	TRBJ2-3	many	-	CSAREGADTQYF	TGCAGTGCTAGAGAGGGGGCCGATACGCAGTATTTT
TRBV4-3	TRBJ2-5	-	TRBD1	CASSQPGQLETQYF	TGCGCCAGCAGCCAACCGGGACAGCTAGAGACCCAGTACTTC
TRBV7-9	TRBJ2-1	many	-	CASSLVLLSNEQFF	TGTGCCAGCAGCTTAGTCCTCTTGAGCAATGAGCAGTTCTTC
TRBV15	TRBJ2-7	-	TRBD2	CATSRALAGEGDYEQYF	TGTGCCACCAGCAGAGCACTAGCGGGGGAAGGAGACTACGAGCAGTACTTC
TRBV4-3	TRBJ2-2	many	-	CASSRDANTGELFF	TGCGCCAGCAGCCGGGATGCCAACACCGGGGAGCTGTTTTTT